This T cell receptor beta chain was captured in a study of shared clonotypes between healthy human individuals (dated by TCRdb to the early 2020s). Describing the broader study: Two women and a few men aged 18 to 49 years were included in the cohort. Per donor, three plates each were used for CD4 naive and CD4 memory, two for CD8 naive, and one for CD8 memory. To estimate repertoire size and how much clonotypes are shared between individuals, the study performed deep sequencing of blood TCR repertoires from roughly five healthy adults. Libraries were prepared and TCR repertoires were sequenced by different laboratories using diverse techniques, in order to increase sequencing depth and limit assay-specific biases. Between about 0.8 and 8.9 billion PBMCs per donor were obtained by leukapheresis. The paper's findings and limits, for the study overall: Compared with non-shared clonotypes, the clonotypes found in all four sorted-subset donors had higher generation probabilities. The small number of donors limited the genetic and exposure-history diversity represented. Pairwise subsampling indicated that sequencing depth was expected to affect the degree of clonotype sharing among donors. Naive subsets generally had larger estimated clonotype richness than memory subsets. When a handful of donors were compared, the shared fraction of clonotypes was roughly 4.8% for naive CD4, more than 3% for naive CD8, 2% to 2.5% for memory CD4, and roughly 0.43% for memory CD8. Only blood was sampled, and tissue TCR repertoires likely differ from those in blood. Even with the large sequencing depth, rarefaction of the sorted-subset datasets indicated that sequencing was incomplete.

CDR1 and CDR2, per the germline V gene, are MDHEN and SYDVKM. From its cysteine to its phenylalanine, the CDR3 spans 12 amino acids. Solely the CDR3 DNA is kept, with 36 bases framed from the first base. A distance of 13 bases separates the germline ends of V and J, which lose 3 bases and 13 bases respectively. Healthy HIV-negative adults with no recently reported acute infections or vaccinations were included as donors. Every donor was a Caucasian adult residing in Nashville, Tennessee, USA. Magnetic negative selection was used to enrich CD4+ T cells, after which naive cells were positively selected on CD45RA and the negative fraction became the memory subset. Blood was obtained by leukapheresis, after which PBMCs were separated by Ficoll-Histopaque density gradient centrifugation and cryopreserved in liquid nitrogen vapor phase. Analytical flow cytometry was used to check the purity and quantity of every magnetically sorted T cell population. Genomic DNA was isolated from every sorted fraction and measured by UV absorbance on a Nanodrop 2000c.

Points on this clone: Its antigen target is currently unknown. Base qualities are not at hand, and no much larger clone is one base apart.

TCR CDR3 regions were amplified from genomic DNA by multiplex PCR using the deep immunoSEQ assay. Extracted genomic DNA from each cell subset was distributed evenly across all wells of several immunoSEQ 96-well plates, and each plate was treated as a replicate. For sorted subsets, each replicate PCR was loaded with approximately 0.2 ug genomic DNA, equivalent to 30,000 to 35,000 T cell genomes. Purified libraries were quantified with a Qubit 3.0 fluorometer, sized on a Bioanalyzer 2100, and re-quantified with the KAPA Library Quantification kit. Every immunoSEQ 96-well plate was sequenced on a dedicated single-read 150-cycle Illumina NextSeq 550 flow cell. As for the authors' bioinformatics: Because only junctional sequences without quality scores were contained in the immunoSEQ output, filtering matching that applied to full-length reads could not be performed. Sequences were annotated with PyIR, a Python wrapper for IgBLAST v1.9, and V/J genes and CDR3 were assigned using IMGT germline references. Any read was removed if the V/J assignment was weak (E-value above 1e-6), the CDR3 was missing, or the read contained stop codons, out-of-frame junctions, or ambiguous translated residues. V3J clonotypes were defined as sequences sharing an identical inferred V gene, J gene, and CDR3 amino acid sequence. The percentage overlap between two repertoires was calculated by dividing the number of shared unique clonotypes by the size of the smaller repertoire. Repertoire richness was assessed with RTK rarefaction, the Chao1 estimator, and Recon v2.1 estimates of unobserved clonotypes. For all TCRbeta clonotypes obtained by the gDNA method from several donors, generation probabilities were computed with OLGA. TCRdb stores this immuneACCESS table with in-frame sequences only. Part of the clones is absent; in the studies checked, under half of the shortfall reflects unresolved V genes, and no reason is known for the rest. V, J and clone size reflect that table, while D and trimming were determined from the DNA. The sample records 980,000 or so clones, about three quarters of which are singletons. The ten largest make up roughly 1.5% of the sample.

The sequenced sample consisted of memory CD4+ T cells sorted from blood. The cell subset or site label on this specimen signifies: CD45RA-negative fraction. This receptor was taken from a man between 18 and 35 years old in good health. Here the chain combines TRBV28 and TRBJ2-1; possibly the D gene is TRBD1, per 6 matching bases. The CDR3 is CASSFALGAQFF. The DNA sequence reads TGTGCCAGCAGTTTCGCGCTGGGGGCCCAGTTCTTC. The variable domain in full, with residues beyond the CDR3 obtained from the reference TRBV28 and TRBJ2-1 genes, is DVKVTQSSRYLVKRTGEKVFLECVQDMDHENMFWYRQDPGLGLRLIYFSYDVKMKEKGDIPEGYSVSREKKERFSLILESASTNQTSMYLCASSFALGAQFFGPGTRLTVL.